These 24 T cell receptor beta chains came from one sample sequenced in a study of T cell responses to AZD1222 COVID-19 vaccine. Repertoires were generated with immunoSEQ multiplex PCR, while TCRdb's copy carries only in-frame clones and drops some. The sample records about 190,000 clones, 90% to 95% being singletons. The sample here was peripheral blood, taken on day 0 of AZD1222 vaccination. The origin of the receptors is an adult in good health.

The CDR3 nucleotides are TGCAGCTCCTCCCCCCCGACTAGCTACAATGAGCAGTTCTTC. Protein product: CSSSPPTSYNEQFF. V is TRBV29-1 and J is TRBJ2-1, with D possibly being TRBD2 (6 bases). V gave up 8 bases and J gave up 3 bases, with 17 bases separating them. The CDR3 has 14 residues. Germline CDR1 is SQVTM and CDR2 is ANQGSEA.

The genes are TRBV28 and TRBJ2-1, with 7 bases fitting TRBD2. Trimming at V came to 7 bases and at J to 9 bases, leaving 6 bases not matched to a gene. CDR3 length equals 12 residues. Per the germline V gene, CDR1 is MDHEN and CDR2 is SYDVKM. CDR3 DNA: TGTGCCAGCACCCCTACGGGGGGTGAGCAGTTCTTC. Protein product: CASTPTGGEQFF.

The chain is built from TRBV28 and TRBJ2-7; D not certain. V lost 1 base and J 3 bases, leaving 4 bases between the germline ends. The germline gives CDR1 MDHEN, CDR2 SYDVKM. The CDR3 consists of 12 residues. CDR3 region: CASSLFDYEQYF. DNA for the CDR3: TGTGCCAGCAGTTTATTCGACTACGAGCAGTACTTC. Looking up the rest from reference TRBV28 and TRBJ2-7 gives the full variable domain: DVKVTQSSRYLVKRTGEKVFLECVQDMDHENMFWYRQDPGLGLRLIYFSYDVKMKEKGDIPEGYSVSREKKERFSLILESASTNQTSMYLCASSLFDYEQYFGPGTRLTVT.

The rearrangement links TRBV5-1 to TRBJ2-7, with D possibly TRBD2 on 6 matching bases. The CDR3 totals 14 residues. Trimming took off 4 bases at V and 5 bases at J, with 16 bases between the two ends. Germline values: CDR1 SGHRS, CDR2 YFSETQ. The CDR3 reads CASSPTRGYNEQYF. The CDR3 DNA is TGCGCCAGCAGCCCAACTCGGGGGTATAACGAGCAGTACTTC.

This clone was observed a single time. The rearrangement links TRBV29-1 to TRBJ2-7, with 7 bases matching TRBD1. The CDR3 loop spans 11 amino acids. V was pared by 4 bases and J by 7 bases, with 4 bases of the junction left unmatched. Germline loops: CDR1 SQVTM, CDR2 ANQGSEA. Here the CDR3 reads CSVGQGREQYF. CDR3 in DNA: TGCAGCGTTGGACAGGGCCGTGAGCAGTACTTC.

This chain links TRBV7-9 with TRBJ2-2, with unresolved D. Deletions cut 7 bases from V and 6 bases from J, with 3 bases between. This CDR3 is built from 10 residues. CDR1 and CDR2 from the germline V gene are SEHNR and FQNEAQ (reference sequence). The CDR3 spells CASKAGELFF. CDR3 nucleotide sequence: TGTGCCAGCAAAGCCGGGGAGCTGTTTTTT.

This chain links TRBV6-2 or TRBV6-3 with TRBJ1-1; maybe TRBD1 (6 bases). The CDR3 covers 14 residues. V gave up 2 bases and J gave up 4 bases, with 11 bases separating them. Germline V gene lookup returns CDR1 MNHEY and CDR2 SVGEGT. Written as DNA, the CDR3 is TGTGCCAGCAGTTACGCGGACAGTTCCACTGAAGCTTTCTTT. It encodes CASSYADSSTEAFF.

The rearrangement uses TRBV5-1 and TRBJ2-7; TRBD1 matches 7 bases. The CDR3 runs to 14 residues. Germline loops: CDR1 SGHRS, CDR2 YFSETQ. Trimming removed 0 bases from V and 4 bases from J; junction bases left unmatched: 4. The CDR3 sequence is CASSLEGGRYEQYF. The CDR3, as DNA: TGCGCCAGCAGCTTGGAAGGGGGCAGGTACGAGCAGTACTTC.

The table lists this clone with a count of one. The rearrangement links TRBV5-1 to TRBJ2-3, with 7 bases matching TRBD1. Looked up from germline, CDR1 is SGHRS and CDR2 is YFSETQ. Losses at the gene ends were 4 bases for V and 2 bases for J; bases not matched to a gene: 7. This CDR3 comprises 15 residues. The CDR3 DNA reads TGCGCCAGCAGCCTGGGGACAGCCCACACAGATACGCAGTATTTT. This sequence encodes CASSLGTAHTDTQYF.

The chain carries TRBV9 and TRBJ2-2; D is perhaps TRBD2 (5 bases). The germline V and J ends were trimmed by 4 bases and 6 bases, with 19 bases remaining between them. This CDR3 has 16 residues. Germline assignment: CDR1 SGDLS and CDR2 YYNGEE. In DNA, the CDR3 is TGTGCCAGCAGCCCCTTGGACTCGGGTATGCCCGGGGAGCTGTTTTTT. Translated, it gives CASSPLDSGMPGELFF.

This rearrangement joins TRBV5-5 to TRBJ1-3, with 7 bases lining up with TRBD1. The length of the CDR3 is 15 residues. CDR1 and CDR2 from the germline V gene are SGHKS and YYEKEE (reference sequence). V was pared by 0 bases and J by 4 bases, with 4 bases of the junction left unmatched. CDR3 nucleotides: TGTGCCAGCAGCTTGGGACAGGGAACAGGAAACACCATATATTTT. Encoded protein: CASSLGQGTGNTIYF.

The rearrangement uses TRBV4-3 and TRBJ2-7; tentative D call: TRBD2 (5 bases). Looked up from germline, CDR1 is LGHNA and CDR2 is YSLEER. The CDR3 spans 13 residues. V was shortened by 0 bases and J by 4 bases, with 7 bases between the two germline ends. The CDR3 sequence is CASSQERTYEQYF. The CDR3 region has the DNA TGCGCCAGCAGCCAAGAACGGACTTACGAGCAGTACTTC.

This chain links TRBV11-2 with TRBJ2-5, with D possibly being TRBD1 (5 bases). Looked up from germline, CDR1 is SGHAT and CDR2 is FQNNGV. Trimming took 2 bases from V and 2 from J, leaving 12 bases between them. The CDR3 loop spans 15 amino acids. For the CDR3, the DNA is TGTGCCAGCAGCTTAACTTTAGGGGTGCAAGAGACCCAGTACTTC. Protein product: CASSLTLGVQETQYF.

This clone was seen just once. The chain combines TRBV3-1 (or the pseudogene TRBV3-2) with TRBJ1-2; D uncertain. The CDR3 is 14 amino acids. In germline, CDR1 is LGHDT, CDR2 YNNKEL (reference sequence). Trimming pared 4 bases from V and 4 bases from J, leaving 13 bases between. CDR3 residues: CASSPLGLFYGYTF. CDR3 nucleotides: TGTGCCAGCAGCCCCCTCGGGCTATTCTATGGCTACACCTTC.

Written as DNA, the CDR3 is TGTGCCAGCAGCAGCCCCCAAGGGACAGGGTCGGATACGCAGTATTTT. This sequence encodes CASSSPQGTGSDTQYF. This chain connects TRBV4-2 to TRBJ2-3; 9 nucleotides align to TRBD1. Looked up from germline, CDR1 is LGHNA and CDR2 is YNFKEQ. The CDR3 runs 16 residues. The junction had 12 bases not matched to a gene; V was cut back by 5 bases and J by 6 bases.

V usage is TRBV7-9 and J usage is TRBJ1-2, with D possibly TRBD1 on 6 matching bases. Germline loops: CDR1 SEHNR, CDR2 FQNEAQ (reference sequence). V lost 1 base and J 8 bases, leaving 11 bases between the germline ends. The CDR3 runs to 13 residues. The CDR3, as DNA: TGTGCCAGCAGCTTAGAGGGGGTTCGCGGCTACACCTTC. Protein sequence: CASSLEGVRGYTF.

V is TRBV28 and J is TRBJ2-7; 10 bases align to TRBD1. CDR1 and CDR2 from the germline V gene are MDHEN and SYDVKM. The CDR3 length is 14 residues. V lost 6 bases to trimming and J lost 5 bases; unmatched junction nucleotides: 7. The CDR3 sequence is CASRRTGGYDEQYF. CDR3 DNA: TGTGCCAGCAGGCGGACAGGGGGTTACGACGAGCAGTACTTC.

The chain links TRBV13 to TRBJ2-4, with 10 nucleotides matching TRBD2. The CDR3 contains 14 residues. V lost 6 bases, J lost 7 bases, and 6 bases stayed unmatched. CDR1 and CDR2 (germline): PRHDT, FYEKMQ (reference sequence). The CDR3: CASRISGRQNIQYF. The CDR3 nucleotides are TGTGCCAGCAGGATTAGCGGGAGGCAGAACATTCAGTACTTC.

The chain uses TRBV12-5 and TRBJ2-2; perhaps TRBD1 as D (5 bases). With 2 bases removed from V and 5 bases from J, the gap between germline ends came to 9 bases. The CDR3 has 14 amino acids. Per the germline V gene, CDR1 is LGHNT and CDR2 is FRNRAP. CDR3 residues: CASGLTAGTGELFF. In nucleotides, the CDR3 is TGTGCTAGTGGTTTGACGGCAGGGACCGGGGAGCTGTTTTTT.

The genes are TRBV2 and TRBJ2-3, with TRBD2 identical over 14 bases. The CDR3 is 16 amino acids. The V gene's germline CDR1 is SNHLY and CDR2 FYNNEI. Trimming took 6 bases from V and 4 from J; bases not matched to a gene: 6. CDR3 sequence: CASSDGTSGRADTQYF. CDR3 DNA sequence: TGTGCCAGCAGCGACGGGACTAGCGGGAGAGCAGATACGCAGTATTTT. The variable domain in full, completed from reference TRBV2 and TRBJ2-3, reads EPEVTQTPSHQVTQMGQEVILRCVPISNHLYFYWYRQILGQKVEFLVSFYNNEISEKSEIFDDQFSVERPDGSNFTLKIRSTKLEDSAMYFCASSDGTSGRADTQYFGPGTRLTVL.

The rearrangement joins TRBV20-1 to TRBJ2-5, with D unresolved. The CDR3 length is 14 residues. CDR1 and CDR2 (germline): DFQATT, SNEGSKA (reference sequence). V lost 3 bases and J lost 3, with 14 bases in between. The DNA for the CDR3 is TGCAGTGCTAGTTTGGCAGGAACCGAAGAGACCCAGTACTTC. Translating gives CSASLAGTEETQYF.

The rearrangement uses TRBV6-2 or TRBV6-3 and TRBJ1-1; D is uncertain. Deletions cut 0 bases from V and 5 bases from J, with 13 bases between. Germline V CDR1 and CDR2: MNHEY, SVGEGT. This CDR3 region has 15 residues. The CDR3 here is CASSYSGRPRTEAFF. The CDR3 DNA reads as TGTGCCAGCAGTTACTCCGGCCGCCCCAGAACTGAAGCTTTCTTT.

The V gene is TRBV27, the J gene TRBJ1-4; 7 bases fit TRBD1. There are 14 residues in the CDR3. Trimming at V came to 3 bases and at J to 6 bases, leaving 4 bases not matched to a gene. From germline, CDR1 is MNHEY and CDR2 SMNVEV (reference sequence). In DNA form, the CDR3 reads TGTGCCAGCAGTTTCCGGGACAGTTATGAAAAACTGTTTTTT. Protein product: CASSFRDSYEKLFF.

The rearrangement links TRBV6-5 to TRBJ2-2, with TRBD1 as a possible D gene (6 bases). Deletions cut 6 bases from V and 0 bases from J, with 8 bases between. Germline loops: CDR1 MNHEY, CDR2 SVGAGI. The CDR3 loop spans 14 amino acids. CDR3 sequence: CASRWGPNTGELFF. As DNA, the CDR3 is TGTGCCAGCAGGTGGGGGCCGAACACCGGGGAGCTGTTTTTT.